Following are 20 T cell receptor beta chains from one sample sequenced in a study of shared clonotypes between healthy human individuals. Generated by immunoSEQ multiplex PCR, the TCRdb table keeps only in-frame clones and is missing some. The sample contains some 2.4 million clones, roughly 93% of which appear only once. What was sequenced was naive CD4+ T cells from PBMCs. The sample's subset: CD45RA+ positively selected. The receptor set was obtained from a man younger than 35 in good health. Some clones in this sample may be carry-over from other donors' samples.

V usage is TRBV25-1 and J usage is TRBJ2-3; D perhaps matches TRBD1 (6 bases). This CDR3 has 16 amino acids. Germline CDR1 is MGHDK and CDR2 is SYGVNS. Trimming took off 8 bases at V and 0 bases at J, with 18 bases between the two ends. The CDR3 reads CASQLGWGPSTDTQYF. DNA for the CDR3: TGTGCCAGCCAACTCGGGTGGGGGCCTAGCACAGATACGCAGTATTTT.

The rearrangement links TRBV5-4 to TRBJ2-1, with D uncertain. V lost 4 bases and J 6 bases, leaving 11 bases between the germline ends. The CDR3 covers 13 residues. Looked up from germline, CDR1 is SGHNT and CDR2 is YYREEE (reference sequence). The CDR3: CASSLPFINEQFF. CDR3 nucleotide sequence: TGTGCCAGCAGCCTACCCTTCATCAATGAGCAGTTCTTC.

The chain has TRBV30 and TRBJ1-5, with TRBD1 matching 7 bases. Germline CDR1 reads GTSNPN; CDR2 reads SVGIG (reference sequence). V lost 4 bases and J lost 2; bases outside the gene matches: 2. The CDR3 extends over 13 amino acids. The DNA of the CDR3 is TGTGCCTGGAACAGGGGTGGCAATCAGCCCCAGCATTTT. Translation gives CAWNRGGNQPQHF.

Concerning this clone: Other DNA sequences in this sample translate to the same CDR3. The chain combines TRBV28 with TRBJ1-5, with D hard to call. The CDR3 is made up of 12 amino acids. Germline lookup yields CDR1 MDHEN and CDR2 SYDVKM. The V end lost 3 bases, the J end lost 4 bases, and 4 bases lay between the germline ends. The CDR3 nucleotides are TGTGCCAGCAGTTTCTCAAATCAGCCCCAGCATTTT. Translated: CASSFSNQPQHF. Full variable domain (remainder filled in from reference TRBV28 and TRBJ1-5): DVKVTQSSRYLVKRTGEKVFLECVQDMDHENMFWYRQDPGLGLRLIYFSYDVKMKEKGDIPEGYSVSREKKERFSLILESASTNQTSMYLCASSFSNQPQHFGDGTRLSIL.

As regards this clone: Other DNA sequences of this sample code for an identical CDR3. The J gene is TRBJ1-4, the V gene TRBV20-1; D not resolved. The germline V gene encodes CDR1 DFQATT and CDR2 SNEGSKA (reference sequence). CDR3 size: 10 residues. Trimming shortened V by 0 bases and J by 8 bases, and 1 base separated the two germline ends. The CDR3 DNA reads as TGCAGTGCTAGAGACGAAAAACTGTTTTTT. Translated, it gives CSARDEKLFF.

This chain uses TRBV21-1 with TRBJ2-7; the table's D call TRBD2 went unverified against the DNA. TRBV21-1 is flagged as a pseudogene. The length of the CDR3 is 10 residues. CDR3 DNA sequence: TGTGCCAGCAGGGAGTACGAGCAGTACTTC. As protein: CASREYEQYF.

The rearrangement links TRBV5-1 to TRBJ2-3; TRBD1 matches at 10 bases. The CDR3 has 15 residues. Germline-derived CDR1 and CDR2 are SGHRS and YFSETQ. The V and J ends lost 3 bases and 0 bases, in that order; junction bases with no gene match: 1. The CDR3 nucleotides read TGCGCCAGCAGCTGGACAGGGGGGAGCACAGATACGCAGTATTTT. Protein: CASSWTGGSTDTQYF.

The V and J genes are TRBV5-6 and TRBJ1-2, with TRBD1 as a possible D gene (6 bases). Germline assignment: CDR1 SGHDT and CDR2 YYEEEE. V was pared by 1 base and J by 5 bases, with 9 bases between. The CDR3 totals 13 residues. The CDR3 bases are TGTGCCAGCAGCTTGTGGCAGGGGTATGGCTACACCTTC. Translating it yields CASSLWQGYGYTF.

The chain is built from TRBV28 and TRBJ2-5, with 10 nucleotides matching TRBD1. Per germline, CDR1 MDHEN and CDR2 SYDVKM. The length of the CDR3 is 14 residues. The trim removed 5 bases at V and 4 bases at J, leaving 4 bases unmatched. CDR3 sequence reads: CASSIRDRGETQYF. The CDR3 DNA reads as TGTGCCAGCAGTATCCGGGACAGGGGAGAGACCCAGTACTTC.

This clone has only a few counts. The chain recombines TRBV19 with TRBJ1-5, with TRBD1 identical over 7 bases. Per the germline V gene, CDR1 is LNHDA and CDR2 is SQIVND (reference sequence). The CDR3 totals 15 residues. V lost 3 bases, J lost 6 bases, and 8 bases stayed unmatched. The CDR3 DNA reads as TGTGCCAGTAGTATCATAGACAGGGATGGTCAGCCCCAGCATTTT. This codes for CASSIIDRDGQPQHF.

The V gene is TRBV4-1, the J gene TRBJ1-3; D unclear. The germline V gene encodes CDR1 MGHRA and CDR2 YSYEKL. V was cut by 0 bases and J by 4 bases, with 10 bases left in between. The CDR3 has 15 residues. CDR3 in amino acids: CASSQDPGRGNTIYF. CDR3 sequence (DNA): TGCGCCAGCAGCCAAGATCCGGGGAGGGGAAACACCATATATTTT.

V gene TRBV7-2 combines with J gene TRBJ1-5, with D unresolved. V lost 5 bases and J lost 0, with 14 bases in between. Germline CDR1 SGHTA, CDR2 FQGNSA. The CDR3 totals 16 residues. The CDR3: CASSPQAHHSNQPQHF. Here the CDR3 DNA reads TGTGCCAGCAGCCCCCAGGCCCACCATAGCAATCAGCCCCAGCATTTT.

The rearrangement links TRBV6-5 to TRBJ2-2; D not resolved. The CDR3 is 14 residues long. Germline CDR1 MNHEY, CDR2 SVGAGI. Trimming shortened V by 3 bases and J by 2 bases, and 7 bases separated the two germline ends. CDR3: CASSYARNTGELFF. In DNA form, the CDR3 reads TGTGCCAGCAGTTATGCCAGAAACACCGGGGAGCTGTTTTTT.

This clone was recorded once. The gene calls are TRBV28 and TRBJ1-1; D gene unclear. CDR3 length: 15 amino acids. Per germline, CDR1 MDHEN and CDR2 SYDVKM. Trimming took off 7 bases at V and 0 bases at J, with 15 bases between the two ends. In DNA, the CDR3 is TGTGCCAGCACTGAGGAGGGAGCGATGAACACTGAAGCTTTCTTT. Its protein product is CASTEEGAMNTEAFF.

Note on this clone: Other DNA sequences within the sample encode an identical CDR3. The V gene is TRBV18, the J gene TRBJ2-5; D remains unclear. V was trimmed by 2 bases and J by 4 bases, leaving 5 bases between them. Germline V gives CDR1 KGHSH, CDR2 LQKENI. The CDR3 is 12 residues long. CDR3 sequence (DNA): TGTGCCAGCTCACCAAGCCGAGAGACCCAGTACTTC. This gives the protein CASSPSRETQYF.

The sample holds one count of this clone. Other DNA sequences in the sample encode the same CDR3. The chain combines TRBV28 with TRBJ2-7, with TRBD1 matching 8 bases. The ends lost 9 bases at V and 2 bases at J; junction bases unmatched: 6. Germline CDR1 is MDHEN and CDR2 is SYDVKM. This CDR3 has 13 amino acids. CDR3 protein: CASRTGLTYEQYF. Here the CDR3 DNA reads TGTGCCAGTCGGACAGGGCTAACCTACGAGCAGTACTTC.

The rearrangement links TRBV30 to TRBJ1-3; the D gene is possibly TRBD1 (5 bases). Germline lookup yields CDR1 GTSNPN and CDR2 SVGIG (reference sequence). V dropped 1 base and J dropped 0 bases, with 16 bases sitting between them. This CDR3 is 17 amino acids long. The CDR3 protein is CAWSDSSGLRSGNTIYF. CDR3 in DNA: TGTGCCTGGAGTGATTCTTCGGGGCTCCGCTCTGGAAACACCATATATTTT.

This clone came up a few times. DNA for the CDR3: TGTGCCAGCAGCTTTAGGGGGCCGAACACTGAAGCTTTCTTT. Amino acid sequence: CASSFRGPNTEAFF. This rearrangement joins TRBV13 to TRBJ1-1; TRBD1 matches 7 bases. V was clipped by 3 bases and J by 1 base; unmatched bases: 2. Germline V lookup: CDR1 PRHDT, CDR2 FYEKMQ (reference sequence). The CDR3 contains 14 residues.

V and J are TRBV12-5 and TRBJ1-1; TRBD1 might be the D (5 bases). Germline values: CDR1 LGHNT, CDR2 FRNRAP. CDR3 size: 14 residues. V shed 4 bases and J shed 1 base, with 10 bases lying between them. The DNA for the CDR3 is TGTGCTAGTGGTTCCTGGGACCCGAACACTGAAGCTTTCTTT. Translating it yields CASGSWDPNTEAFF.

The chain couples TRBV28 to TRBJ2-4; possible D gene TRBD2, 6 bases. The CDR3 sequence is 18 residues long. The V gene lost 9 bases and the J gene lost 4 bases, with 28 bases spanning the gap. Germline CDR1 MDHEN, CDR2 SYDVKM. The CDR3 bases are TGTGCCAGTACAGGAAGGAGCGGACTAACCCCAGGGAAAAACATTCAGTACTTC. Protein product: CASTGRSGLTPGKNIQYF.